This T cell receptor (beta chain) was observed in a study of T cell repertoires in cytomegalovirus infection. Study context: The public TCR beta signatures pointed to both CMV infection and matching HLA type.

This clonotype was seen ten or more times. From germline, CDR1 is MDHEN and CDR2 SYDVKM. V lost 7 bases and J lost 2, with 12 bases in between. This CDR3 contains 14 residues. TCRdb itself ran the reads through MiXCR, one entry per CDR3 protein. The profile shows about 180,000 distinct CDR3 sequences, over 13% of them singletons. The chain employs TRBV28 and TRBJ1-5; D is unresolved. The specimen sequenced was PBMCs. This sequence was found in a human donor in good health (CMV status not recorded). Some clones in this sample may be carry-over from other donors' samples. The CDR3 DNA follows: TGTGCCAGCATTGCGTCCGGGGGCAATCAGCCCCAGCATTTT. The encoded protein is CASIASGGNQPQHF.